Listed below are T cell receptor beta chains from one sample, sequenced in a study of blood T cell repertoires in COVID-19. Profiling relied on immunoSEQ multiplex PCR, and the TCRdb table lists in-frame clones only, not all of them. The data show 100,000 to 150,000 clones, about 86% seen once. Sequenced input: peripheral blood. The receptors come from a man older than 75 with active or convalescent COVID-19. Both conserved end residues are part of each CDR3. Fields, in order: V gene, J gene, D gene, clone size, CDR3 length, CDR3 DNA, CDR3 protein. D genes are given only for firm matches. Clone size is given for some rows only: seen once, a few or many times, or a class if the clone is expanded.

>TRBV2|TRBJ1-5|-|-|13
TGTGCCAGCGGCATCGCTGGCGGTCAGCCCCAGCATTTT
CASGIAGGQPQHF
>TRBV27|TRBJ1-2|-|few|14
TGTGCCAGCAGCCTCGCGGGCAGTAACTATGGCTACACCTTC
CASSLAGSNYGYTF
>TRBV6-5|TRBJ2-4|TRBD2|once|15
TGTGCCGGGGGAACATCTGGCAGGGAGGGAAACATTCAGTACTTC
CAGGTSGREGNIQYF
>TRBV11-1|TRBJ1-1|TRBD1|-|14
TGTGCCAGCAGCATTCCAGGGGGTTACACTGAAGCTTTCTTT
CASSIPGGYTEAFF
>TRBV5-1|TRBJ2-7|-|-|14
TGCGCCAGCAGCTTGGGGGGCTTCTCCTACGAGCAGTACTTC
CASSLGGFSYEQYF
>TRBV7-3|TRBJ2-5|-|-|14
TGTGCCAGCAGCCGAACAGGGCCTCAAGAGACCCAGTACTTC
CASSRTGPQETQYF
>TRBV2|TRBJ2-7|-|-|12
TGTGCCAGCAGTGAAGGTGGCGGCGAGCAGTACTTC
CASSEGGGEQYF
>TRBV24-1|TRBJ1-2|TRBD1|-|15
TGTGCCACCAGTGATCCCCCGACAGGGGGCTTTGGCTACACCTTC
CATSDPPTGGFGYTF
>TRBV2|TRBJ1-4|TRBD1|-|14
TGTGCCAGCAGCCAACAGGGGACGGGAGAAAAACTGTTTTTT
CASSQQGTGEKLFF
>TRBV27|TRBJ1-2|-|-|11
TGTGCCAGCACCCCTCCGGGGGGCTACACCTTC
CASTPPGGYTF
>TRBV14|TRBJ2-5|-|-|13
TGTGCCAGCAGCCAAGGGCTCCAAGAGACCCAGTACTTC
CASSQGLQETQYF
>TRBV19|TRBJ2-3|TRBD1|-|15
TGTGCCAGTAGTAGTGACAGGGCGGCCACAGATACGCAGTATTTT
CASSSDRAATDTQYF
>TRBV6-5|TRBJ1-2|-|-|14
TGTGCCAGCACAGACCCCACAGTGAACTATGGCTACACCTTC
CASTDPTVNYGYTF
>TRBV9|TRBJ1-2|TRBD1|-|15
TGTGCCAGCAGCCCAGGGACAGGGGTAAACTATGGCTACACCTTC
CASSPGTGVNYGYTF
>TRBV5-1|TRBJ1-1|TRBD1|-|13
TGCGCCAGCAGCTTGGGGACAGGGTTCGAAGCTTTCTTT
CASSLGTGFEAFF
>TRBV24-1|TRBJ2-5|TRBD1|-|15
TGTGCCACCAGTGATCCGGACAGGGACCAAGAGACCCAGTACTTC
CATSDPDRDQETQYF
>TRBV2|TRBJ1-5|-|-|14
TGTGCCAGCAGCGCGACAGTAAGCAATCAGCCCCAGCATTTT
CASSATVSNQPQHF